This T cell receptor beta chain was found in a study of neurological immune-mediated disorders. Looking at the study overall: Of the approximately 35 patients who had multiple sclerosis, about 30 had the relapsing-remitting form and 3 had the secondary progressive form. Study observations and caveats: One related-CDR3 cluster, identified by phylogenetic grouping, held the repertoires of 18 of 34 multiple sclerosis patients and was a possible signature. Private repertoires in all groups were suggested, as expanded clones shared no CDR3 amino acid sequences across subjects.

CDR3 size: 10 residues. Germline-derived CDR1 and CDR2 are WSHSY and SAAADI. V dropped 10 bases and J dropped 10 bases, with 13 bases sitting between them. The cDNA came from 5'RACE with 10-nucleotide random UMIs. TCRdb re-derived calls from the 5' RACE reads in MiXCR, one entry per CDR3 protein. The sample has approximately 100,000 distinct CDR3 sequences, approximately 3.3% seen once. This clonotype was counted at least ten times. The antigen remains unidentified. The chain joins TRBV10-2 to TRBJ1-1, with a tentative D call TRBD1 (5 bases). The sequence derives from a woman aged 18-30 years with multiple sclerosis. Material for sequencing was PBMCs. The CDR3 region is CATRERGAFF. The CDR3 nucleotides are TGCGCCACCCGAGAGAGGGGAGCTTTCTTT.